The clone carrying this T cell receptor (beta chain) showed up just a few times. Its antigen is not identified. The data were obtained in a study of cytomegalovirus exposure and HLA in healthy donors. Findings of the study overall: TCR beta sequences reportedly predicted the HLA-A and HLA-B alleles of most subjects accurately. Cytomegalovirus association was listed for approximately 150 TCR beta chains.

In the PCR, 60 Vbeta and 13 Jbeta primers were used. Sequencing was performed with immunoSEQ multiplex PCR; in TCRdb, only in-frame clones are kept and a portion is missing. Seen here are tens of thousands of clones, roughly 80% observed once, and the top ten hold 1.5% to 2%. CDR3 length: 15 residues. Trimming cost V 4 bases and J 6 bases, with 20 bases left between them. Germline values: CDR1 SGHRS, CDR2 YFSETQ. Sequencing used PBMCs. The V gene is TRBV5-1, the J gene TRBJ2-7; tentatively, D is TRBD1 (6 bases). This sequence originates from a man aged 30 to 45 in good health and CMV-seronegative. This chain's CDR3 is CASSPSRYREIEQYF. Written as DNA, the CDR3 is TGCGCCAGCAGCCCCTCCCGCTACAGGGAAATCGAGCAGTACTTC.